The source of this T cell receptor (beta chain) is a study of shared clonotypes between healthy human individuals. An assay was performed, and its level was deep. Profiling relied on immunoSEQ multiplex PCR, and the TCRdb table lists in-frame clones only, not all of them. The sample gives some 740,000 clones, approximately 92% of which show up once; around 24% is in the top ten. General study findings and limits: Against clonotypes common to all four donors, non-shared ones had lower generation probabilities.

Naive CD8 cells lacked CD45RO, underwent positive selection for CCR7 and left out terminally differentiated effector memory CD45RA+ cells. Note on this clone: Its antigen is undetermined.

Material for sequencing was naive CD8+ T cells sorted from blood. The receptor's source is a man aged 30 to 39 in good health.

CDR3 sequence reads: CASSRSESSGANVLTF. In DNA form, the CDR3 reads TGTGCCAGCAGTAGGTCCGAAAGCTCTGGGGCCAACGTCCTGACTTTC. This rearrangement joins TRBV2 to TRBJ2-6; D uncertain. V was pared by 5 bases and J by 0 bases, with 11 bases between. There are 16 residues in the CDR3. In germline, CDR1 is SNHLY, CDR2 FYNNEI. Combining the CDR3 with reference TRBV2 and TRBJ2-6 gives the whole variable domain EPEVTQTPSHQVTQMGQEVILRCVPISNHLYFYWYRQILGQKVEFLVSFYNNEISEKSEIFDDQFSVERPDGSNFTLKIRSTKLEDSAMYFCASSRSESSGANVLTFGAGSRLTVL.